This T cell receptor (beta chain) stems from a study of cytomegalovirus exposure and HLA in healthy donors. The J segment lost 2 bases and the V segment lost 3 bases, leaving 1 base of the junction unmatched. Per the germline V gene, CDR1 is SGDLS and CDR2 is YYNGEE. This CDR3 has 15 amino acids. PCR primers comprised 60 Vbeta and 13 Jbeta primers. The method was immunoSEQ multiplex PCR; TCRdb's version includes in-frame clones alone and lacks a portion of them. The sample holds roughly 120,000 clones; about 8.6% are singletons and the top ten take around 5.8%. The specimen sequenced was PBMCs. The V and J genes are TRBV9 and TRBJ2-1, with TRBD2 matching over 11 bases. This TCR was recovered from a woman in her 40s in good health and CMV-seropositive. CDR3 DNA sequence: TGTGCCAGCAGCGCGACTAGCGGGGCCTACAATGAGCAGTTCTTC. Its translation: CASSATSGAYNEQFF.